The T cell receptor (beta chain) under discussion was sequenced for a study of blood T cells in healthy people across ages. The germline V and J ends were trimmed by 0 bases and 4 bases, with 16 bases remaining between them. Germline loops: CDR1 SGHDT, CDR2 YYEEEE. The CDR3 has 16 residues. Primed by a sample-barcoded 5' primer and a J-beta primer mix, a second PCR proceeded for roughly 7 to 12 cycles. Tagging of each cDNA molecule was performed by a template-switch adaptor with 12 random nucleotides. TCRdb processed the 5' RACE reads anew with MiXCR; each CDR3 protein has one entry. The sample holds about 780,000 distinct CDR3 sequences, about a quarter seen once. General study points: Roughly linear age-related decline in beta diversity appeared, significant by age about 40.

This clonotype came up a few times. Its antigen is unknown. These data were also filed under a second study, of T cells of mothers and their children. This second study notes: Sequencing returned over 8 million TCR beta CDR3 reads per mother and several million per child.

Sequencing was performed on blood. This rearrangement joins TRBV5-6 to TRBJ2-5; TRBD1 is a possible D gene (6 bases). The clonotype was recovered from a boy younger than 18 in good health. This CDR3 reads CASSLGARGEAETQYF. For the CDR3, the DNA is TGTGCCAGCAGCTTGGGGGCCAGGGGTGAGGCAGAGACCCAGTACTTC.